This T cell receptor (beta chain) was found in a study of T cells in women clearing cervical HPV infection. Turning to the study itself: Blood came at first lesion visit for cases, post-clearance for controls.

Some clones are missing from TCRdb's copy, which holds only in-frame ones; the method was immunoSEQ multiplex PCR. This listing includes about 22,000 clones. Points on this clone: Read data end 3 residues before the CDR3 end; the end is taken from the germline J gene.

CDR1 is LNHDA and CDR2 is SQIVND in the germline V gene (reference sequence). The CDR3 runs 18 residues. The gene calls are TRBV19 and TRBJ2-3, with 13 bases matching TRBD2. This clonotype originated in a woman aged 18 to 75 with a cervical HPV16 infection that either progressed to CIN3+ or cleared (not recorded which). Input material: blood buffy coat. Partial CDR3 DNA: TGTGCCAGTAGTAAAAAACGGACTAGCGGGAGTAGAGACCCGACG. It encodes CASSKKRTSGSRDPT. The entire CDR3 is CASSKKRTSGSRDPTQYF.